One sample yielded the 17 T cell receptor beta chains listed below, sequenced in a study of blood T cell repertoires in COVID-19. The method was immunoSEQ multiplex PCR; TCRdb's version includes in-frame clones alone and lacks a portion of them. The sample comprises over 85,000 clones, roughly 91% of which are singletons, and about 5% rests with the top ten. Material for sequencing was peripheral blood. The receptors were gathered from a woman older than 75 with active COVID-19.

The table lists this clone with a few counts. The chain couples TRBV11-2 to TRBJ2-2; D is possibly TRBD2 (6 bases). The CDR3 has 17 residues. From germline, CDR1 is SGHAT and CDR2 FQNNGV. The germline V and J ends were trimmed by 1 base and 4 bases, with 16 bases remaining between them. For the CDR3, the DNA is TGTGCCAGCAGCTTAGGTCGTGGGAGGACTCCCACCGGGGAGCTGTTTTTT. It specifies CASSLGRGRTPTGELFF.

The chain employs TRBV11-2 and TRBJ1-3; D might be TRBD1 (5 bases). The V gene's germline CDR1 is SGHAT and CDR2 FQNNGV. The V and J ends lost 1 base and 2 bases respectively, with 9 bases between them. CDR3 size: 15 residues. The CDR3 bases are TGTGCCAGCAGCTTAGTTGGGGGGGCTGGAAACACCATATATTTT. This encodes CASSLVGGAGNTIYF.

CDR3 amino acids: CASNQLGGGSYGYTF. The CDR3 bases are TGTGCCAGCAACCAGTTGGGAGGAGGGTCCTATGGCTACACCTTC. The chain recombines TRBV5-4 with TRBJ1-2; D ambiguous. This CDR3 is built from 15 residues. Germline-derived CDR1 and CDR2 are SGHNT and YYREEE (reference sequence). V gave up 6 bases and J gave up 4 bases, with 19 bases separating them.

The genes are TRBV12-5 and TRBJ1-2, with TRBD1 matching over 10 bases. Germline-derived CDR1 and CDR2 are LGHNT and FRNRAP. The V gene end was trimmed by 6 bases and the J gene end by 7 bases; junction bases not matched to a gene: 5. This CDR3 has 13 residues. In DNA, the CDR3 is TGTGCTAGTGGCGCCGGGACAGGGGCTGGCTACACCTTC. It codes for CASGAGTGAGYTF. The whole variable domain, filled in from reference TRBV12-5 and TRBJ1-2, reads DARVTQTPRHKVTEMGQEVTMRCQPILGHNTVFWYRQTMMQGLELLAYFRNRAPLDDSGMPKDRFSAEMPDATLATLKIQPSEPRDSAVYFCASGAGTGAGYTFGSGTRLTVV.

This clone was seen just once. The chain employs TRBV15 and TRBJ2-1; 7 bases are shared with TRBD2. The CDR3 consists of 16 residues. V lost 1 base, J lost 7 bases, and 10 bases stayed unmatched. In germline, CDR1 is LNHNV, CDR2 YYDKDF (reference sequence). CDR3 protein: CATSRGPSRGENEQFF. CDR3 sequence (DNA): TGTGCCACCAGCAGAGGTCCAAGCCGGGGGGAGAATGAGCAGTTCTTC.

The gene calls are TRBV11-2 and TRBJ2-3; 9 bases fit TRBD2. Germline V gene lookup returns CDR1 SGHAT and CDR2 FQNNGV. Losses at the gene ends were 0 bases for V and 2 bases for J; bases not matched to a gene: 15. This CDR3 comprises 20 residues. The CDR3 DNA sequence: TGTGCCAGCAGCTTAGATTTGGCCCTAGCGGGAATACCTACCACAGATACGCAGTATTTT. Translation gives CASSLDLALAGIPTTDTQYF.

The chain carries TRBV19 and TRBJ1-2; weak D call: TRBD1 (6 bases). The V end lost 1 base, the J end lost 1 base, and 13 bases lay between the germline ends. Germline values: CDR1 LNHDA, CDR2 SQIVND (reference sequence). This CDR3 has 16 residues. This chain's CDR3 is CASSIARGIGNYGYTF. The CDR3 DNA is TGTGCCAGTAGTATAGCCAGGGGAATTGGTAACTATGGCTACACCTTC.

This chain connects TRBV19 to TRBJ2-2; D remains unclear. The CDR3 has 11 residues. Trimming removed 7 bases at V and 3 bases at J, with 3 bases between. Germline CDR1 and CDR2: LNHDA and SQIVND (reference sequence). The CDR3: CASTDTGELFF. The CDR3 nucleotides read TGTGCCAGTACGGACACCGGGGAGCTGTTTTTT.

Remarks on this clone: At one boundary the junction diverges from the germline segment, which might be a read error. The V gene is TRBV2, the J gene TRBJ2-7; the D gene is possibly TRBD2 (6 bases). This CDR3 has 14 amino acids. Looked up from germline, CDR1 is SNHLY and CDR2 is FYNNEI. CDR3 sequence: CASSGLPTSGDIDF. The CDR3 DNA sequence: TGTGCCAGCAGTGGACTACCGACTAGTGGGGATATCGACTTC.

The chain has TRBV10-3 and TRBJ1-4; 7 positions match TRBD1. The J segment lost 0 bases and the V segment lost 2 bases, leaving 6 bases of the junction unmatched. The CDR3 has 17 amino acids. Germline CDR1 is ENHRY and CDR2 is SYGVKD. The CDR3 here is CAISEAGGASTNEKLFF. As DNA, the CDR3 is TGTGCCATCAGTGAGGCAGGGGGTGCATCAACTAATGAAAAACTGTTTTTT.

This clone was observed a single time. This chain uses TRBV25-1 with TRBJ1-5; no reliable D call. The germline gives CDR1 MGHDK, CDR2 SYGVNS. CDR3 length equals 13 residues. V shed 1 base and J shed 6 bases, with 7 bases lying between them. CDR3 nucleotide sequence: TGTGCCAGCAGTGAATCGGGGTTTCAGCCCCAGCATTTT. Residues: CASSESGFQPQHF. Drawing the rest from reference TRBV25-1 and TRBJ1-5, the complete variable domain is EADIYQTPRYLVIGTGKKITLECSQTMGHDKMYWYQQDPGMELHLIHYSYGVNSTEKGDLSSESTVSRIRTEHFPLTLESARPSHTSQYLCASSESGFQPQHFGDGTRLSIL.

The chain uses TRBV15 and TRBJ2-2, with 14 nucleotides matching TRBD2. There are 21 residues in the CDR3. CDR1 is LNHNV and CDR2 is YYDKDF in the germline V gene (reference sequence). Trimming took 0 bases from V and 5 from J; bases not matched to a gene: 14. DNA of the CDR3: TGTGCCACCAGCAGAGATTTAATAGTCGGGACTAGCGGGAGCGCTACCGGGGAGCTGTTTTTT. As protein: CATSRDLIVGTSGSATGELFF.

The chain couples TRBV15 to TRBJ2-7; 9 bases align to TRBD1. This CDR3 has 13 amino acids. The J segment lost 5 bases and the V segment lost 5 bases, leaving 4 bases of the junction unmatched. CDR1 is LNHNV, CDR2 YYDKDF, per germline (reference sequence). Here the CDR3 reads CATSLQGAHEQYF. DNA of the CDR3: TGTGCCACCAGCTTACAGGGGGCCCACGAGCAGTACTTC. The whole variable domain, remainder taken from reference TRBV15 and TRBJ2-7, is DAMVIQNPRYQVTQFGKPVTLSCSQTLNHNVMYWYQQKSSQAPKLLFHYYDKDFNNEADTPDNFQSRRPNTSFCFLDIRSPGLGDTAMYLCATSLQGAHEQYFGPGTRLTVT.

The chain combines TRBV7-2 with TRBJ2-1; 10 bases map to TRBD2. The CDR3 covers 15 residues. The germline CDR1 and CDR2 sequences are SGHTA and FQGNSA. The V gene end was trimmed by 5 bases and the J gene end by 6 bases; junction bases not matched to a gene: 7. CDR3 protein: CASSRRVAGGNEQFF. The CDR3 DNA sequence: TGTGCCAGCAGCCGCCGGGTAGCGGGAGGCAATGAGCAGTTCTTC.

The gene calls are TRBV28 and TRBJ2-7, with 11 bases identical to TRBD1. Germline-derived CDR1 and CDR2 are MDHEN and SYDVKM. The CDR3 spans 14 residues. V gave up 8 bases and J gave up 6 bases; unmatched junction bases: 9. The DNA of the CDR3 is TGTGCCAGCTGGACCACGGGACAGGGGGGCGAGCAGTACTTC. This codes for CASWTTGQGGEQYF.

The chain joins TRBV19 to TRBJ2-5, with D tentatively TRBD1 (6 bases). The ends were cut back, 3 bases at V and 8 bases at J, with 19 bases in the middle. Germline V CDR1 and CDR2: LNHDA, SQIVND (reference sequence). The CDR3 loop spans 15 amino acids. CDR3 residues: CASSIGAGQIGTQYF. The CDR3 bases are TGTGCCAGTAGTATTGGGGCAGGACAGATTGGAACCCAGTACTTC.

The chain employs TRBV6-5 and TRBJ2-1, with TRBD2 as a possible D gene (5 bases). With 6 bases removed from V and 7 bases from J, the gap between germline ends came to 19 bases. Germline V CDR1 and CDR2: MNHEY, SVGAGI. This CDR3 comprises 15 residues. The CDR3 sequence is CASRVSFRESNEQFF. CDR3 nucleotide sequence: TGTGCCAGCAGAGTAAGTTTTAGGGAGTCGAATGAGCAGTTCTTC.